Shown below are 31 T cell receptor beta chains from a single sample sequenced in a study of blood T cell repertoires in COVID-19. Data came from immunoSEQ multiplex PCR; TCRdb stores just in-frame clones and leaves some out. Of tens of thousands of clones in the sample, roughly 87% are singletons; the top ten hold approximately 4.9%. The sample taken for sequencing was peripheral blood. The receptor source for this set is a man aged 60-69 years with active COVID-19.

This rearrangement joins TRBV5-1 to TRBJ2-1; 12 bases match TRBD2. The CDR3 extends over 15 amino acids. V was clipped by 0 bases and J by 9 bases; unmatched bases: 4. The germline V gene encodes CDR1 SGHRS and CDR2 YFSETQ. The CDR3: CASSLATSGSGEQFF. The CDR3 region has the DNA TGCGCCAGCAGCTTGGCGACTAGCGGGAGTGGTGAGCAGTTCTTC.

The chain links TRBV6-6 to TRBJ1-2; D may be TRBD1 (5 bases). Trimming stripped 6 bases from V and 4 bases from J, with 15 bases between. Germline lookup yields CDR1 MNHNY and CDR2 SVGAGI (reference sequence). The CDR3 has 14 amino acids. The CDR3 sequence is CASSPGRGSYGYTF. CDR3 DNA sequence: TGTGCCAGCAGCCCAGGGAGGGGTAGCTATGGCTACACCTTC.

The chain recombines TRBV7-9 with TRBJ2-3; D may be TRBD1 (6 bases). V lost 4 bases, J lost 4 bases, and 12 bases lay in between. This CDR3 has 14 residues. Looked up from germline, CDR1 is SEHNR and CDR2 is FQNEAQ (reference sequence). Here the CDR3 reads CASSSTQGPDTQYF. CDR3 in DNA: TGTGCCAGCAGCTCGACACAGGGTCCAGATACGCAGTATTTT.

V usage is TRBV10-3 and J usage is TRBJ2-1, with 15 bases aligning to TRBD2. The CDR3 covers 15 residues. V was pared by 3 bases and J by 7 bases, with 1 base of the junction left unmatched. Germline V lookup: CDR1 ENHRY, CDR2 SYGVKD. CDR3 DNA: TGTGCCATCAGTGACGGGACTAGCGGGAGGAATGAGCAGTTCTTC. Its protein product is CAISDGTSGRNEQFF.

J is TRBJ2-7 and V is TRBV9, with 9 bases that match TRBD2. The germline V gene has CDR1 SGDLS and CDR2 YYNGEE. With 3 bases clipped from V and 2 bases from J, the junction kept 6 bases outside the gene matches. There are 15 residues in the CDR3. CDR3 nucleotides: TGTGCCAGCAGCGAGGGGATAGCGGGAGCCTACGAGCAGTACTTC. Translation: CASSEGIAGAYEQYF.

The DNA of the CDR3 is TGTGCCAGCAGCCCCCCGGGACTAGCGGGAGGCTCCTACAATGAGCAGTTCTTC. Encoded protein: CASSPPGLAGGSYNEQFF. V and J are TRBV7-2 and TRBJ2-1, with 15 bases fitting TRBD2. Per the germline V gene, CDR1 is SGHTA and CDR2 is FQGNSA. The ends lost 5 bases at V and 0 bases at J; junction bases unmatched: 5. The CDR3 contains 18 residues.

The chain joins TRBV15 to TRBJ1-5; D perhaps matches TRBD1 (5 bases). The V end lost 0 bases, the J end lost 3 bases, and 12 bases lay between the germline ends. CDR3 length equals 16 residues. Germline CDR1 reads LNHNV; CDR2 reads YYDKDF (reference sequence). As DNA, the CDR3 is TGTGCCACCAGCAGAGACGGGGGTAGGAACAATCAGCCCCAGCATTTT. Its translation is CATSRDGGRNNQPQHF.

V gene TRBV2 combines with J gene TRBJ2-5; maybe TRBD2 (6 bases). This CDR3 contains 13 residues. Trimming stripped 11 bases from V and 2 bases from J, with 15 bases between. The germline CDR1 and CDR2 sequences are SNHLY and FYNNEI. The CDR3 nucleotides read TGTGCCGGGCCTGGGGGACTTCAAGAGACCCAGTACTTC. This gives the protein CAGPGGLQETQYF.

The chain employs TRBV19 and TRBJ2-3; a possible D gene is TRBD2 (6 bases). The CDR3 sequence is 15 residues long. The V end lost 7 bases, the J end lost 5 bases, and 19 bases lay between the germline ends. The germline V gene encodes CDR1 LNHDA and CDR2 SQIVND (reference sequence). CDR3 protein: CASTLGRGSKDTQYF. CDR3 DNA sequence: TGTGCCAGTACCCTGGGACGGGGGAGTAAAGATACGCAGTATTTT.

The rearrangement joins TRBV5-1 to TRBJ2-1; TRBD1 matches 9 bases. Germline V lookup: CDR1 SGHRS, CDR2 YFSETQ. The trim removed 4 bases at V and 4 bases at J, leaving 6 bases unmatched. The CDR3 is made up of 15 amino acids. CDR3 sequence (DNA): TGCGCCAGCAGCCAGGGACAGGGCCCTTACAATGAGCAGTTCTTC. As protein: CASSQGQGPYNEQFF.

The chain has TRBV30 and TRBJ2-5; 13 nucleotides line up with TRBD2. The V and J ends lost 2 bases and 4 bases, in that order; junction bases with no gene match: 7. The germline V gene encodes CDR1 GTSNPN and CDR2 SVGIG (reference sequence). There are 16 residues in the CDR3. As DNA, the CDR3 is TGTGCCTGGAGTACGGGACTAGCGGGAAGGGGAGAGACCCAGTACTTC. Its translation: CAWSTGLAGRGETQYF.

The V and J genes are TRBV19 and TRBJ1-1; D is ambiguous. This CDR3 comprises 16 residues. Germline CDR1 reads LNHDA; CDR2 reads SQIVND (reference sequence). V lost 1 base and J 2 bases, leaving 14 bases between the germline ends. The CDR3 DNA sequence: TGTGCCAGTAGTATAGCCGGGTATGCGGTAAACACTGAAGCTTTCTTT. It yields the protein CASSIAGYAVNTEAFF.

About this clone itself: Because it lacks the conserved phenylalanine or tryptophan at the end, this CDR3 is likely a read error. The limits of the CDR3 on the DNA are not certain, so only TCRdb's listed CDR3 is given. V and J are TRBV24-1 and TRBJ1-6. The CDR3 is 11 residues long, ends included. Germline V lookup: CDR1 KGHDR, CDR2 SFDVKD. CDR3 in amino acids: CATSDLDPRGG.

The J gene is TRBJ2-7, the V gene TRBV15, with TRBD1 identical over 7 bases. The germline CDR1 and CDR2 sequences are LNHNV and YYDKDF (reference sequence). The V gene end was trimmed by 1 base and the J gene end by 0 bases; junction bases not matched to a gene: 9. The CDR3 runs to 17 residues. CDR3 nucleotide sequence: TGTGCCACCAGCAGAGGATCCTACAGGGGCCACTCCTACGAGCAGTACTTC. It codes for CATSRGSYRGHSYEQYF.

In nucleotides, the CDR3 is TGTGCCAGCAGCGTAACGGGAAGGGAGACCCAGTACTTC. As protein: CASSVTGRETQYF. The rearrangement uses TRBV9 and TRBJ2-5; a possible D gene is TRBD2 (5 bases). Trimming pared 1 base from V and 5 bases from J, leaving 9 bases between. This CDR3 is 13 amino acids long. CDR1 and CDR2 from the germline V gene are SGDLS and YYNGEE.

The V gene is TRBV6-5, the J gene TRBJ2-6, with a tentative D call TRBD2 (6 bases). Per the germline V gene, CDR1 is MNHEY and CDR2 is SVGAGI. Trimming removed 7 bases from V and 2 bases from J, with 9 bases in between. CDR3 size: 14 residues. This CDR3 reads CASKEGTGANVLTF. As DNA, the CDR3 is TGTGCCAGCAAGGAGGGTACTGGGGCCAACGTCCTGACTTTC.

This chain links TRBV7-3 with TRBJ2-1, with TRBD2 identical over 9 bases. This CDR3 comprises 16 residues. J was trimmed by 2 bases and V by 1 base; bases with no gene match: 3. Germline CDR1 is SGHTA and CDR2 is FQGTGA. This CDR3 reads CASSLNAGGPYNEQFF. The CDR3 DNA is TGTGCCAGCAGCTTAAATGCGGGGGGGCCCTACAATGAGCAGTTCTTC.

This sequence joins TRBV6-5 and TRBJ1-2, with a tentative D call TRBD1 (5 bases). Germline CDR1 reads MNHEY; CDR2 reads SVGAGI. CDR3 length: 15 amino acids. V shed 0 bases and J shed 6 bases, with 14 bases lying between them. The CDR3 region has the DNA TGTGCCAGCAGTTACTCGGGGTGGGGGGAGGATGGCTACACCTTC. Residues: CASSYSGWGEDGYTF.

This chain uses TRBV11-2 with TRBJ1-1; no clear D. Trimming cost V 2 bases and J 6 bases, with 13 bases left between them. The germline gives CDR1 SGHAT, CDR2 FQNNGV. The CDR3 loop spans 14 amino acids. CDR3 sequence (DNA): TGTGCCAGCAGCTTACTTAAGAGGTCCGCTGAAGCTTTCTTT. This codes for CASSLLKRSAEAFF.

This rearrangement joins TRBV5-1 to TRBJ2-5; 11 bases line up with TRBD2. This CDR3 region has 14 residues. V trimming: 1 base; J trimming: 5 bases; junction bases outside the gene matches: 1. Germline V gene data show CDR1 as SGHRS and CDR2 as YFSETQ. In DNA, the CDR3 is TGCGCCAGCAGCTTGACTAGCGGGAGCGAGACCCAGTACTTC. It is translated as CASSLTSGSETQYF.

This clone was seen just once. The rearrangement links TRBV11-2 to TRBJ2-7, with D possibly TRBD1 on 6 matching bases. Per germline, CDR1 SGHAT and CDR2 FQNNGV. The ends were cut back, 0 bases at V and 2 bases at J, with 11 bases in the middle. This CDR3 spans 15 amino acids. In nucleotides, the CDR3 is TGTGCCAGCAGCTTAGATGGGGGCTCCGCCTACGAGCAGTACTTC. This translates into CASSLDGGSAYEQYF.

The gene calls are TRBV28 and TRBJ2-6, with D hard to call. In germline, CDR1 is MDHEN, CDR2 SYDVKM. The CDR3 spans 18 residues. The V gene lost 2 bases and the J gene lost 0 bases, with 14 bases spanning the gap. CDR3 residues: CASSLTQRPDSGANVLTF. CDR3 DNA sequence: TGTGCCAGCAGTTTAACCCAGCGCCCGGACTCTGGGGCCAACGTCCTGACTTTC.

The chain employs TRBV6-6 and TRBJ2-7; tentative D call: TRBD2 (5 bases). There are 12 residues in the CDR3. The V end was cut by 2 bases, the J end by 5 bases, with 7 bases between. Germline CDR1 MNHNY, CDR2 SVGAGI (reference sequence). CDR3 protein: CASSYIGDEQYF. The CDR3 DNA sequence: TGTGCCAGCAGTTACATCGGGGACGAGCAGTACTTC.

The chain combines TRBV12-5 with TRBJ2-5; D gene unclear. The ends were cut back, 5 bases at V and 6 bases at J, with 13 bases in the middle. CDR1 LGHNT and CDR2 FRNRAP come from the germline V gene. The CDR3 length is 13 residues. The CDR3 loop reads CASGNAGLQTQYF. The CDR3 DNA reads TGTGCTAGTGGTAATGCAGGTTTGCAGACCCAGTACTTC.

The chain links TRBV7-9 to TRBJ2-1; TRBD1 matches at 12 bases. Germline V gene data show CDR1 as SEHNR and CDR2 as FQNEAQ (reference sequence). The CDR3 length is 15 residues. V lost 5 bases, J lost 5 bases, and 4 bases stayed unmatched. The CDR3 here is CASSRGQGANNEQFF. CDR3 nucleotide sequence: TGTGCCAGCAGCCGGGGACAGGGGGCCAACAATGAGCAGTTCTTC.

The genes are TRBV6-2 or TRBV6-3 and TRBJ2-3; 10 nucleotides line up with TRBD2. The CDR3 spans 17 residues. Trimming cost V 5 bases and J 7 bases; bases outside gene matches: 15. CDR1 and CDR2 from the germline V gene are MNHEY and SVGEGT. The CDR3 loop is CASSPPSGSEIAYTQYF. CDR3 DNA sequence: TGTGCCAGCAGTCCCCCTAGCGGGAGTGAGATCGCGTATACGCAGTATTTT.

This clone appeared a few times. The chain recombines TRBV19 with TRBJ1-2; 7 nucleotides align to TRBD1. V lost 9 bases to trimming and J lost 8 bases; unmatched junction nucleotides: 9. The CDR3 is made up of 12 amino acids. Germline V gene lookup returns CDR1 LNHDA and CDR2 SQIVND (reference sequence). The CDR3 DNA reads as TGTGCCAGCACAGGGGCAAGCTTCGGCTACACCTTC. Its protein product is CASTGASFGYTF.

The chain recombines TRBV29-1 with TRBJ2-7, with 8 bases lining up with TRBD1. V shed 1 base, J shed 4 bases, and the junction held 3 bases outside the gene matches. CDR3 length: 13 amino acids. Per germline, CDR1 SQVTM and CDR2 ANQGSEA. CDR3 in DNA: TGCAGCGTTGAAGGGCAGGGGGCTTACGAGCAGTACTTC. Translating it yields CSVEGQGAYEQYF.

The V and J genes are TRBV21-1 and TRBJ2-5; the D segment call TRBD1 is taken from the table without a DNA check. TRBV21-1 is flagged as a pseudogene. The CDR3 consists of 18 residues. In nucleotides, the CDR3 is TGTGCCAGCAGCCCAACGACAGGCTCAGGGGTGTCCCAAGAGACCCAGTACTTC. Translated, it gives CASSPTTGSGVSQETQYF.

The genes are TRBV10-2 and TRBJ2-6; 8 bases match TRBD2. Germline V gene sequence: CDR1 WSHSY, CDR2 SAAADI. This CDR3 spans 20 amino acids. V gave up 6 bases and J gave up 0 bases; unmatched junction bases: 16. CDR3 in DNA: TGCGCCAGCAGCCTCGCCGGGGGCTCAGCGGGAGACTCTGGGGCCAACGTCCTGACTTTC. Amino acids: CASSLAGGSAGDSGANVLTF.

V usage is TRBV19 and J usage is TRBJ2-3; TRBD1 aligns across 9 bases. J lost 7 bases, V lost 6 bases, and 8 bases had no gene match. CDR1 and CDR2 (germline): LNHDA, SQIVND (reference sequence). This CDR3 comprises 14 residues. In nucleotides, the CDR3 is TGTGCCAGTAGCTCGACAGGGGGAGGTTATACGCAGTATTTT. This translates into CASSSTGGGYTQYF.